This TCR beta chain appears in the sequencing data of a study of prognosis after radiotherapy for stage I lung cancer. Study as a whole: Between April 2018 and January 2019, patients with stage I non-small cell lung cancer were enrolled.

This clonotype rates as medium-sized (0.01 to 0.1%). This CDR3 is built from 16 residues. V was shortened by 8 bases and J by 6 bases, with 20 bases between the two germline ends. Looked up from germline, CDR1 is MNHNS and CDR2 is SASEGT. Two-round multiplex PCR, the amplification method, yielded TCR beta CDR3 from genomic DNA. Initially, in first-round PCR, primers specific to each TRBV and TRBJ gene were used. TCRdb processed the multiplex PCR reads anew with MiXCR; each CDR3 protein has one entry. Seen here are about 24,000 distinct CDR3 sequences, about two fifths observed once, and the top ten hold roughly 21%.

The source of this sequence is a donor at least 50 years old with non-small cell lung cancer. The sequenced sample was PBMCs, obtained before or after stereotactic body radiation therapy (not recorded which). This chain uses TRBV6-1 with TRBJ1-6, with a possible D match to TRBD1 (6 bases). This chain's CDR3 is CASGARGRPINSPLHF. In DNA form, the CDR3 reads TGTGCCAGCGGGGCCAGGGGACGTCCGATTAATTCACCCCTCCACTTT.